This TCR beta chain was observed in a study of CXCR3-negative and CXCR3-positive naive CD8 T cells. The wider study: About 150 million TRB reads were obtained in total, which works out to about 1.5 +/- 0.3 million per library. Study results and caveats: Each naive subset displayed comparably high diversity, whereas memory CD8+ cells displayed much lower diversity.

This CDR3 is 13 amino acids long. The V gene's germline CDR1 is SGHRS and CDR2 YFSETQ. Remarks on this clonotype: Its antigen is unidentified.

The authors gated naive CD8+ T cells as CD45RO-CCR7+CD27+CD95-. The libraries of TRB cDNA were constructed through 5' RACE using UMI labels. TCRdb reprocessed the 5' RACE reads, with one entry per CDR3 protein and no DNA. The table lists 75,000 to 95,000 distinct CDR3 sequences. This TCR derives from a human donor in good health. Some clones in this sample may be carry-over from other donors' samples. Sequenced material: naive CXCR3- CD8+ T cells from blood. The subset was: CD45RO-CCR7+CD27+CD95- naive CD8+ T cells lacking CXCR3 (TNR3-). This sequence joins TRBV5-1 and TRBJ2-5; checking the TCRdb D call of TRBD2 is not possible without DNA. This chain's CDR3 is CASSLALEEGQYF.